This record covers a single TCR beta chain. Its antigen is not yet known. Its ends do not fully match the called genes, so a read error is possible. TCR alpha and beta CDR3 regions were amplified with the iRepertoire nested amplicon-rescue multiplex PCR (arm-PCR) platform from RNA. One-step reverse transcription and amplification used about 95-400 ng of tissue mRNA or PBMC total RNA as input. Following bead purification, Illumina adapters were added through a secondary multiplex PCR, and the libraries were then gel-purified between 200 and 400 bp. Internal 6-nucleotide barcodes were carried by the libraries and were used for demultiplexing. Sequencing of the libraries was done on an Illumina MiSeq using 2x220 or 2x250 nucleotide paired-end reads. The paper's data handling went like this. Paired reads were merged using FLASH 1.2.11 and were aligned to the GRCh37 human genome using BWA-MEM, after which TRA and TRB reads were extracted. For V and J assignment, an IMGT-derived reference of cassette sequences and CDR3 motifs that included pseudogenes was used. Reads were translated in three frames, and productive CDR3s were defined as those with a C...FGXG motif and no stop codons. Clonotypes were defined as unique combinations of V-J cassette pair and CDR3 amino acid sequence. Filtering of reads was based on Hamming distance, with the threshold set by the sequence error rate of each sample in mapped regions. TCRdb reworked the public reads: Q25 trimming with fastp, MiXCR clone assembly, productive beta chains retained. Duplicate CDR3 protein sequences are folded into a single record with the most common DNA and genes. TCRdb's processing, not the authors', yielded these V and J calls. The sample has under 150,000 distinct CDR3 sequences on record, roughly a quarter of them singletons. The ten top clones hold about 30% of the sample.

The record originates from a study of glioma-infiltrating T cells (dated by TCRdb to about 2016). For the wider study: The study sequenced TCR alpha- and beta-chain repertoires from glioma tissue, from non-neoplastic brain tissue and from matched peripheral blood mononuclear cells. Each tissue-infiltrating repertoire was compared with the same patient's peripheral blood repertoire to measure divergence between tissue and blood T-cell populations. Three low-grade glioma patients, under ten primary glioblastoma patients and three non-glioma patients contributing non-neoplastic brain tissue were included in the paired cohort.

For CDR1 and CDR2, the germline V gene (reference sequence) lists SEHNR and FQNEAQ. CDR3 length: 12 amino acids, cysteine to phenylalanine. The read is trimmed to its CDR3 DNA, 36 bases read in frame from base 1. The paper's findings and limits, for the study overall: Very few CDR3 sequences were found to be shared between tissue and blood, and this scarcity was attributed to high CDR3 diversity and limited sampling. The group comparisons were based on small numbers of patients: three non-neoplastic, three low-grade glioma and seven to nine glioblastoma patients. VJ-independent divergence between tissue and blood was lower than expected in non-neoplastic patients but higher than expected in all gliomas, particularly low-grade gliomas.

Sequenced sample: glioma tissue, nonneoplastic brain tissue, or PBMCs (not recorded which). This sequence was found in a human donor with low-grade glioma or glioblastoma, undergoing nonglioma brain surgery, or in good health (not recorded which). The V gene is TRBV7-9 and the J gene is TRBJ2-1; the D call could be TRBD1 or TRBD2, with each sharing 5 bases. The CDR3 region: CASSFLRGEQLF. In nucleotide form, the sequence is TGTGCCAGCAGTTTCTTGAGGGGTGAGCAGCTCTTC.